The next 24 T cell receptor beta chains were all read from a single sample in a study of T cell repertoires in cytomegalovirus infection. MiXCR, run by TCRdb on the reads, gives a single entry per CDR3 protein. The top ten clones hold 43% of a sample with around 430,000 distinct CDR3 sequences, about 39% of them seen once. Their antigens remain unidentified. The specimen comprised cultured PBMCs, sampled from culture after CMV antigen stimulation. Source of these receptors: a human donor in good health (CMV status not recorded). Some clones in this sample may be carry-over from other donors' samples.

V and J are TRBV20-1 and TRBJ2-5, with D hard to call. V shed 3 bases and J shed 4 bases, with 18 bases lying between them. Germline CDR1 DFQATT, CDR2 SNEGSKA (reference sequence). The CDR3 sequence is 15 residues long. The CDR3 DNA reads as TGCAGTGCTAGTAACCCTATTGCAGGACGAGAGACCCAGTACTTC. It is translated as CSASNPIAGRETQYF.

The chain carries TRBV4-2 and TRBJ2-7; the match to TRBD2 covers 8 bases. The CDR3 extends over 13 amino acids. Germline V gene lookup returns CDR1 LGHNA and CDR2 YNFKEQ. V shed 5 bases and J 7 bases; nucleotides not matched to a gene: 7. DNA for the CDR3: TGTGCCAGCAGCACGGGACTAGGCCGTGAGCAGTACTTC. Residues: CASSTGLGREQYF.

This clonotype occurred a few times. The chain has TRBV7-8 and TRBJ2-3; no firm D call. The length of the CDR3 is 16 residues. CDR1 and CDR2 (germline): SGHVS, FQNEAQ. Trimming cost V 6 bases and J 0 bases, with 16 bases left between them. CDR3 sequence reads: CASRRAWSESTDTQYF. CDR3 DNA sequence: TGTGCCAGCAGACGGGCGTGGTCGGAGAGCACAGATACGCAGTATTTT.

The CDR3 here is CASSLRPGGRGTEAFF. The CDR3 DNA is TGTGCCAGCAGCCTTCGACCAGGGGGCCGCGGGACTGAAGCTTTCTTT. The chain uses TRBV3-1 and TRBJ1-1, with 8 bases that match TRBD1. The ends lost 4 bases at V and 5 bases at J; junction bases unmatched: 12. Germline CDR1 reads LGHDT; CDR2 reads YNNKEL (reference sequence). The CDR3 has 16 residues.

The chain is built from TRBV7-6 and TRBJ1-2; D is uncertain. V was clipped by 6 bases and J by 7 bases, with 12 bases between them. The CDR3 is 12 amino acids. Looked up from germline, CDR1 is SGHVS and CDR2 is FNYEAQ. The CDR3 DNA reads TGTGCCAGCAGTCAGACGGGGTTTGGCTACACCTTC. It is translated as CASSQTGFGYTF.

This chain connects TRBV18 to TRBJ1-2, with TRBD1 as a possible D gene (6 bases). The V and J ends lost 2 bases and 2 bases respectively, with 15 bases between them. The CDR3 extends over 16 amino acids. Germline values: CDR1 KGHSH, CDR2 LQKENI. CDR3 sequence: CASSPSRGQGNYGYTF. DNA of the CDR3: TGTGCCAGCTCACCATCGCGGGGCCAGGGGAACTATGGCTACACCTTC.

This CDR3 reads CASTSPTASYEQYF. The CDR3 nucleotides read TGTGCCAGCACCAGCCCCACGGCCTCCTACGAGCAGTACTTC. The genes are TRBV7-4 and TRBJ2-7; unclear D gene. The germline V and J ends were trimmed by 7 bases and 0 bases, with 13 bases remaining between them. Per germline, CDR1 SGHVT and CDR2 SQSDAQ. There are 14 residues in the CDR3.

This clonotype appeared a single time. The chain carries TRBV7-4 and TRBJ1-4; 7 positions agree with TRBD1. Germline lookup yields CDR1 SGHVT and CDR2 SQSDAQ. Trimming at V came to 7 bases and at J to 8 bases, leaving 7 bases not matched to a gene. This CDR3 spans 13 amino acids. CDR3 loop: CASTPGGREKLFF. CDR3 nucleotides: TGTGCCAGCACCCCAGGGGGTCGAGAAAAACTGTTTTTT.

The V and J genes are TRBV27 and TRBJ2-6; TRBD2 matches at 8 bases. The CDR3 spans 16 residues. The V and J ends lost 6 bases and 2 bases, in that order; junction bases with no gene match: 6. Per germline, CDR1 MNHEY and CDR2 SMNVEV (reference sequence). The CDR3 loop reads CASRAHSGAGANVLTF. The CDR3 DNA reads TGTGCCAGCAGAGCCCATAGCGGGGCTGGGGCCAACGTCCTGACTTTC.

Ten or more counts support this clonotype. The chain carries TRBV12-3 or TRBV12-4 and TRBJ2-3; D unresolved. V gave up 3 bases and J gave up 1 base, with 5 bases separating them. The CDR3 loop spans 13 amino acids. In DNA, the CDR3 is TGTGCCAGCAGTTTCCAAGGCACAGATACGCAGTATTTT. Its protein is CASSFQGTDTQYF.

The CDR3 protein is CAISSTRGGMNEKLFF. In DNA form, the CDR3 reads TGTGCCATCAGTAGTACCAGGGGGGGAATGAATGAAAAACTGTTTTTT. The chain is built from TRBV10-3 and TRBJ1-4; 7 bases fit TRBD1. Germline lookup yields CDR1 ENHRY and CDR2 SYGVKD. V lost 5 bases, J lost 5 bases, and 11 bases stayed unmatched. The CDR3 runs 16 residues.

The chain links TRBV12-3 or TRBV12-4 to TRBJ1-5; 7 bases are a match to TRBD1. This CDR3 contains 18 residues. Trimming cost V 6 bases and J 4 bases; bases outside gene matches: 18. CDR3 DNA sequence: TGTGCCAGCAGCCCCAGCGAAACAGGGGCTCTCGGAAATCAGCCCCAGCATTTT. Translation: CASSPSETGALGNQPQHF.

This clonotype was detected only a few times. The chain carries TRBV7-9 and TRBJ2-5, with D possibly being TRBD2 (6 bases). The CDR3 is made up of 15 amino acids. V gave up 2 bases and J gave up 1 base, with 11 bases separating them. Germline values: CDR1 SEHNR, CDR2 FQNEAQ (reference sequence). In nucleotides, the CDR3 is TGTGCCAGCAGCTTAAAGGAGGGCCCCCAAGAGACCCAGTACTTC. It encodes CASSLKEGPQETQYF.

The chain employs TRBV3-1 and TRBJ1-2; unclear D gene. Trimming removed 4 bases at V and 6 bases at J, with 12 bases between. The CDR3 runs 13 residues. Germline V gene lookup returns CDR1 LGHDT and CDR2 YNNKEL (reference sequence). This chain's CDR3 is CASSLTAGDGYTF. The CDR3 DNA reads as TGTGCCAGCAGCCTTACAGCGGGAGATGGCTACACCTTC.

The CDR3 reads CASRGLRTNTQYF. The CDR3 DNA reads TGTGCCAGCAGAGGACTGAGGACGAATACGCAGTATTTT. V and J are TRBV2 and TRBJ2-3; D is perhaps TRBD2 (5 bases). The V gene lost 6 bases and the J gene lost 7 bases, with 14 bases spanning the gap. Germline CDR1 SNHLY, CDR2 FYNNEI. The CDR3 contains 13 residues.

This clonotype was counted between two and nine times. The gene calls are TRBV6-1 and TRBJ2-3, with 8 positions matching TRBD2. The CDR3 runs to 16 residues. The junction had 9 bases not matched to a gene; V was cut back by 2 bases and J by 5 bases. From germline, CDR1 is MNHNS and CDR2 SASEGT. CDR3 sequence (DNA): TGTGCCAGCAGTGAATATCCGGGGGGGCTGAAAGATACGCAGTATTTT. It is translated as CASSEYPGGLKDTQYF.

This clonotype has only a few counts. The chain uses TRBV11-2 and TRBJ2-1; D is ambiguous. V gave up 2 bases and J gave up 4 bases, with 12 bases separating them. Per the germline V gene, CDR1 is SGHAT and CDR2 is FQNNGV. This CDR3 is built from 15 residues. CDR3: CASSLMAELYNEQFF. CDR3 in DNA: TGTGCCAGCAGCTTAATGGCAGAGTTATACAATGAGCAGTTCTTC.

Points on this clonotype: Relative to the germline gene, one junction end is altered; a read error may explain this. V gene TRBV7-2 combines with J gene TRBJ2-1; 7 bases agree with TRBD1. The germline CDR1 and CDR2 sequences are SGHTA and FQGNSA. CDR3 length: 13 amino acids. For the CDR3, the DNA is TGTGCCAGCAGCCTACGGCCCGCGGACAGGCGGCTCTTC. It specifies CASSLRPADRRLF.

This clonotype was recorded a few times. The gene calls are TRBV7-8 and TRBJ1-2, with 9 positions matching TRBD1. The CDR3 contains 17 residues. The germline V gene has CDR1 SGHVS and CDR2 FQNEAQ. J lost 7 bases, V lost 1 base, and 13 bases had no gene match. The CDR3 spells CASSLVRTGTGWSGYTF. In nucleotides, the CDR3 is TGTGCCAGCAGCTTAGTACGAACCGGGACAGGGTGGAGTGGCTACACCTTC. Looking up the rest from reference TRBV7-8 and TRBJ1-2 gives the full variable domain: GAGVSQSPRYKVAKRGQDVALRCDPISGHVSLFWYQQALGQGPEFLTYFQNEAQLDKSGLPSDRFFAERPEGSVSTLKIQRTQQEDSAVYLCASSLVRTGTGWSGYTFGSGTRLTVV.

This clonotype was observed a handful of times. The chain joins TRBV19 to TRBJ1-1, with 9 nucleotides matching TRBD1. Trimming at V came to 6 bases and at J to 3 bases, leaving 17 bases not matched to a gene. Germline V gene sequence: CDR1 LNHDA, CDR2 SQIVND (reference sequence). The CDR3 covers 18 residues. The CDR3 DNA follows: TGTGCCAGTAGATCGAGCCGGGACAGGGTGCTTCAGGACACTGAAGCTTTCTTT. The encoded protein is CASRSSRDRVLQDTEAFF.

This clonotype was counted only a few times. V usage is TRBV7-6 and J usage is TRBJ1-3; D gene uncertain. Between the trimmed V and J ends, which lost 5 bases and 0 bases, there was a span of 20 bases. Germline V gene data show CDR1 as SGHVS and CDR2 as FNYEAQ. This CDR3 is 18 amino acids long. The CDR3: CASSPLNGQTASGNTIYF. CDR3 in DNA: TGTGCCAGCAGCCCCCTAAATGGGCAGACCGCCTCTGGAAACACCATATATTTT.

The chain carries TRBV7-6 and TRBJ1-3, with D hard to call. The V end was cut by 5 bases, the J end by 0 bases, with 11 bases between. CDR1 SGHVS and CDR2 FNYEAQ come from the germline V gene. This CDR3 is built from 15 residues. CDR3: CASSGRILSGNTIYF. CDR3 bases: TGTGCCAGCAGCGGACGGATCCTCTCTGGAAACACCATATATTTT.

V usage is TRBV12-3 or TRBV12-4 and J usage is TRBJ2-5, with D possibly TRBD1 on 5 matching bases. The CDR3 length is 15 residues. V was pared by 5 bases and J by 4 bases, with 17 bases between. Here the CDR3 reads CASSTRRGSGETQYF. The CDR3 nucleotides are TGTGCCAGCAGTACCAGAAGGGGCAGTGGAGAGACCCAGTACTTC.

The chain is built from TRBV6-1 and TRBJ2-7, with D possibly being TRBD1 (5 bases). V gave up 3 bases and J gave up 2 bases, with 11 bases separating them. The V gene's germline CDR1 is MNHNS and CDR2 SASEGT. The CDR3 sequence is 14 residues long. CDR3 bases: TGTGCCAGCAGTGAGACGACAGCCACCTACGAGCAGTACTTC. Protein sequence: CASSETTATYEQYF.